Presented here are 3 T cell receptor beta chains from one specimen sequenced in a study of shared clonotypes between healthy human individuals. The assay was immunoSEQ multiplex PCR, and TCRdb's table has in-frame clones only and misses some. The table lists about 2 million clones, about 95% of them singletons. Only CD45RO-negative cells positively selected for CCR7 counted as naive CD8 cells, so terminally differentiated effector memory CD45RA+ cells were excluded. Sequenced: naive CD8+ T cells sorted from blood. These receptor sequences come from a man aged 18-30 years in good health.

The chain recombines TRBV30 with TRBJ2-7; D not resolved. The CDR3 is made up of 13 amino acids. V was pared by 3 bases and J by 2 bases, with 11 bases between. CDR1 and CDR2 (germline): GTSNPN, SVGIG (reference sequence). The CDR3 DNA reads TGTGCCTGGAGCGGGCTAGGCCCCTACGAGCAGTACTTC. Translated, it gives CAWSGLGPYEQYF.

The rearrangement links TRBV6-1 to TRBJ1-1; D perhaps matches TRBD1 (5 bases). The germline V gene encodes CDR1 MNHNS and CDR2 SASEGT. The V and J ends lost 6 bases and 3 bases respectively, with 11 bases between them. The CDR3 spans 13 residues. The CDR3 reads CASSPGPYTEAFF. CDR3 nucleotide sequence: TGTGCCAGCAGCCCGGGACCTTACACTGAAGCTTTCTTT.

About this clone: Other DNA sequences in the same sample also yield this CDR3. This chain joins TRBV27 and TRBJ2-1; D remains unclear. The CDR3 runs 13 residues. V dropped 3 bases and J dropped 5 bases, with 8 bases sitting between them. The germline V gene encodes CDR1 MNHEY and CDR2 SMNVEV (reference sequence). CDR3 bases: TGTGCCAGCAGTTTCGGCTCTAACAATGAGCAGTTCTTC. Translated: CASSFGSNNEQFF.